Below, 6 T cell receptor beta chains from the same sample are listed, as sequenced in a study of graft-versus-host responses after intestinal transplantation. The authors processed graft tissue to release intraepithelial and lamina propria lymphocytes. Here immunoSEQ multiplex PCR was the method, and the copy in TCRdb shows in-frame clones only, minus some. The sample includes some 20,000 clones, approximately 70% of them seen just once. The starting material was ileum tissue, obtained approximately 3 weeks after intestinal transplant. The source of these receptors is a human patient who received an intestinal transplant, so some T cells may come from the graft donor.

This clone was detected only once. The chain combines TRBV7-9 with TRBJ2-3; unclear D gene. The CDR3 consists of 12 residues. V dropped 2 bases and J dropped 4 bases, with 4 bases sitting between them. Germline V CDR1 and CDR2: SEHNR, FQNEAQ (reference sequence). The CDR3 protein is CASSLSADTQYF. The CDR3 nucleotides read TGTGCCAGCAGCTTATCGGCAGATACGCAGTATTTT.

This clone came up a few times. V usage is TRBV4-2 and J usage is TRBJ2-7; the match to TRBD1 covers 9 bases. The CDR3 is 16 amino acids. V trimming: 0 bases; J trimming: 3 bases; junction bases outside the gene matches: 6. Germline CDR1 is LGHNA and CDR2 is YNFKEQ. CDR3 residues: CASSQERTGVGYEQYF. The CDR3 region has the DNA TGTGCCAGCAGCCAAGAGCGGACAGGGGTAGGCTACGAGCAGTACTTC.

The V call is TRBV2, the J call TRBJ2-7; tentatively, D is TRBD2 (5 bases). Germline V gives CDR1 SNHLY, CDR2 FYNNEI. The CDR3 is made up of 16 amino acids. V was shortened by 7 bases and J by 1 base, with 20 bases between the two germline ends. CDR3 nucleotide sequence: TGTGCCAGCACTCAAAGGAGGTGGAAAGGGTCCTACGAGCAGTACTTC. As protein: CASTQRRWKGSYEQYF. Full variable domain (missing parts from reference TRBV2 and TRBJ2-7): EPEVTQTPSHQVTQMGQEVILRCVPISNHLYFYWYRQILGQKVEFLVSFYNNEISEKSEIFDDQFSVERPDGSNFTLKIRSTKLEDSAMYFCASTQRRWKGSYEQYFGPGTRLTVT.

The rearrangement links TRBV19 to TRBJ1-2, with unresolved D. CDR1 LNHDA and CDR2 SQIVND come from the germline V gene (reference sequence). V was pared by 2 bases and J by 0 bases, with 13 bases between. The CDR3 covers 16 residues. CDR3 protein: CASSIYVSPANYGYTF. CDR3 nucleotide sequence: TGTGCCAGTAGTATATATGTTTCCCCCGCTAACTATGGCTACACCTTC.

This clone showed up just once. V and J are TRBV21-1 and TRBJ2-3; the table's D call, TRBD1, was not checked against the DNA. TRBV21-1 is tagged as a pseudogene. CDR3 size: 13 residues. CDR3 sequence reads: CASNRGQGDTQYF. The CDR3 DNA reads as TGTGCCAGCAACAGGGGGCAGGGAGATACGCAGTATTTT.

This clone was seen a handful of times. This chain links TRBV7-9 with TRBJ1-4; D may be TRBD1 (5 bases). This CDR3 has 15 amino acids. The germline CDR1 and CDR2 sequences are SEHNR and FQNEAQ (reference sequence). V gave up 5 bases and J gave up 3 bases, with 13 bases separating them. The CDR3 DNA follows: TGTGCCAGCAGCCGCCAGGGCCGGCCTAATGAAAAACTGTTTTTT. This encodes CASSRQGRPNEKLFF.